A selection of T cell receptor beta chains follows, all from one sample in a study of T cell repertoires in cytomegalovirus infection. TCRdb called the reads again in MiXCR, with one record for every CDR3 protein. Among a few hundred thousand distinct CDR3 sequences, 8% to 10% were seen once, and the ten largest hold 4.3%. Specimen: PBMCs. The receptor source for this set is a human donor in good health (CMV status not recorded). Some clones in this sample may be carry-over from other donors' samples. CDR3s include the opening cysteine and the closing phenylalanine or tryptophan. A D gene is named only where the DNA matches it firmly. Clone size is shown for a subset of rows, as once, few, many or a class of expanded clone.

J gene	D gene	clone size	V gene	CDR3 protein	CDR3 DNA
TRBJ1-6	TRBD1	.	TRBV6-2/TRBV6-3	CASSPDRIAPLHF	TGTGCCAGCAGCCCGGACAGGATCGCCCCCCTCCACTTT
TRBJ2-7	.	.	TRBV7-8	CASSSFGGWGYKQYF	TGTGCCAGCAGCTCCTTCGGGGGTTGGGGATACAAGCAGTACTTC
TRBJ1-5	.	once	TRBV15	CATSRGVGGQPQHF	TGTGCCACCAGCAGGGGGGTCGGAGGTCAGCCCCAGCATTTT
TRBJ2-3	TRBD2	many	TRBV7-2	CASSWTSGLGGADTQYF	TGTGCCAGCAGCTGGACTAGCGGGCTTGGCGGGGCAGATACGCAGTATTTT
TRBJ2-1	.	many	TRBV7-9	CASTHSLYNEQFF	TGTGCCAGCACGCACAGCCTCTACAATGAGCAGTTCTTC
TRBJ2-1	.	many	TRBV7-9	CASSEGYSSSYNEQFF	TGTGCCAGCAGCGAGGGCTATTCGAGCTCCTACAATGAGCAGTTCTTC
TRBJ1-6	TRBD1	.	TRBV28	CASSTRQGGMNSPLHF	TGTGCCAGCAGTACCCGACAGGGTGGTATGAATTCACCCCTCCACTTT
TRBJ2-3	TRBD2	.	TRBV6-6	CASSPGTSGSDTQYF	TGTGCCAGCAGTCCCGGGACTAGCGGTTCAGATACGCAGTATTTT
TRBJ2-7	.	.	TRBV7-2	CASSLNRRSSSYEQYF	TGTGCCAGCAGCTTAAACAGGCGATCCTCGTCCTACGAGCAGTACTTC
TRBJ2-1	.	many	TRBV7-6	CASSLVGVGEQFF	TGTGCCAGCAGCTTAGTAGGGGTGGGTGAGCAGTTCTTC
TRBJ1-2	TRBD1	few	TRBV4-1	CASSQDIGDRVYGYTF	TGCGCCAGCAGCCAAGATATCGGGGACAGGGTCTATGGCTACACCTTC
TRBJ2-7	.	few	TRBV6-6	CASSYFGDPSYEQYF	TGTGCCAGCAGTTACTTCGGGGACCCTTCCTACGAGCAGTACTTC
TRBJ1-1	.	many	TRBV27	CASSLSVRGDTEAFF	TGTGCCAGCAGTTTATCTGTGAGGGGGGACACTGAAGCTTTCTTT
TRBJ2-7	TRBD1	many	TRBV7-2	CASSLRTGTGDEQYF	TGTGCCAGCAGCCTAAGGACCGGGACAGGGGACGAGCAGTACTTC
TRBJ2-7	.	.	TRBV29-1	CSVEQGHEQYF	TGCAGCGTTGAACAGGGCCACGAGCAGTACTTC
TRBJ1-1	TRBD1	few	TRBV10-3	CAISPGQGETEAFF	TGTGCCATCAGCCCGGGACAGGGTGAGACTGAAGCTTTCTTT
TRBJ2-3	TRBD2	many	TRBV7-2	CASSLAISGGGTDTQYF	TGTGCCAGCAGCTTGGCGATTAGCGGGGGCGGGACAGATACGCAGTATTTT
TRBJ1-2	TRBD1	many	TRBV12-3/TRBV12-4	CASSVYRGQDNYGYTF	TGTGCCAGCTCTGTCTACCGGGGACAGGATAACTATGGCTACACCTTC
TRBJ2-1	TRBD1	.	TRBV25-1	CASSRRQGDEQFF	TGTGCCAGCAGTAGAAGGCAGGGGGATGAGCAGTTCTTC
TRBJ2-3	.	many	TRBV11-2	CASSFLPATGLGTDTQYF	TGTGCCAGCAGCTTTTTACCCGCCACCGGGCTAGGCACAGATACGCAGTATTTT
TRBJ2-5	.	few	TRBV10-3	CATQWEGAETQYF	TGTGCCACCCAATGGGAGGGGGCTGAGACCCAGTACTTC
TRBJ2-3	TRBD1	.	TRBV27	CASSFKNRGKGTDTQYF	TGTGCCAGCAGTTTCAAGAACAGGGGAAAAGGCACAGATACGCAGTATTTT
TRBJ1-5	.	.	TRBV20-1	CSAREGGGDSNQPQHF	TGCAGTGCTAGAGAGGGTGGCGGAGATAGCAATCAGCCCCAGCATTTT
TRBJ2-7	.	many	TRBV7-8	CASSLSGGFEQYF	TGTGCCAGCAGCTTATCTGGGGGTTTCGAGCAGTACTTC
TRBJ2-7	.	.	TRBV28	CASSPPTQGGEQYF	TGTGCCAGCAGTCCCCCGACCCAGGGGGGCGAGCAGTACTTC
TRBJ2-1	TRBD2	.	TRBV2	CATKPQGSGRDNEQFF	TGTGCCACAAAGCCCCAGGGGAGCGGGAGGGACAATGAGCAGTTCTTC
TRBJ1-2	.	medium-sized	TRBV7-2	CASSFQGGGYGYTF	TGTGCCAGCAGCTTTCAAGGGGGTGGCTATGGCTACACCTTC
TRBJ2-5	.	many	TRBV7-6	CASSLSTSRETQYF	TGTGCCAGCAGCTTATCCACGAGTAGGGAGACCCAGTACTTC
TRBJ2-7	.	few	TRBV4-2	CASSQDRGSNEQYF	TGTGCCAGCAGCCAAGATCGGGGGTCCAACGAGCAGTACTTC
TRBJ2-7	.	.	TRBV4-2	CASSAGYSYEQYF	TGTGCCAGCAGCGCGGGGTACTCCTACGAGCAGTACTTC
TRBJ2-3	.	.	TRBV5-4	CASSLNGRGKDTQYF	TGTGCCAGCAGCTTGAACGGGAGAGGAAAAGATACGCAGTATTTT
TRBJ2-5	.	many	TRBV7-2	CASSRGRQETQYF	TGTGCCAGCAGCAGAGGACGGCAAGAGACCCAGTACTTC
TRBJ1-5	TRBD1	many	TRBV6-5	CASRQRQGNQPQHF	TGTGCCAGCAGACAAAGACAGGGGAATCAGCCCCAGCATTTT
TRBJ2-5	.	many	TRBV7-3	CASSPGLRGETQYF	TGTGCCAGCAGCCCAGGGTTACGAGGGGAGACCCAGTACTTC
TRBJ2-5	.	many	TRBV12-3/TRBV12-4	CASSLSGVWQETQYF	TGTGCCAGCAGTCTATCAGGGGTTTGGCAAGAGACCCAGTACTTC
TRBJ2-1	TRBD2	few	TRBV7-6	CASSLGLAGGPNAEQFF	TGTGCCAGCAGCCTCGGACTAGCGGGGGGGCCGAATGCTGAGCAGTTCTTC
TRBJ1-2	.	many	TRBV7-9	CASTRRAILGYTF	TGTGCCAGCACCCGAAGGGCTATTCTTGGCTACACCTTC
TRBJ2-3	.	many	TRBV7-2	CASSVEGASTDTQYF	TGTGCCAGCAGCGTAGAGGGAGCTTCCACAGATACGCAGTATTTT
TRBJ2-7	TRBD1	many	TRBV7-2	CASSPDPGTGVRAYEQYF	TGTGCCAGCAGCCCTGACCCCGGGACAGGGGTTAGGGCCTACGAGCAGTACTTC